This T cell receptor (beta chain) was documented in a study of cytomegalovirus exposure and HLA in healthy donors. Study-wide results and caveats: Another analysis was done later, and it associated fewer than 20,000 TCR beta sequences with HLA alleles at 0.05 false discovery rate.

About this clone: What it recognizes is unknown.

This PCR relied on a set of 60 Vbeta primers and 13 Jbeta primers. Profiled with immunoSEQ multiplex PCR; TCRdb holds only in-frame clones, not every one. The profile shows roughly 250,000 clones, about 66% of them singletons. Germline CDR1 SGHTA, CDR2 FQGTGA. The trim removed 5 bases at V and 4 bases at J, leaving 4 bases unmatched. CDR3 size: 15 residues. The chain combines TRBV7-3 with TRBJ2-3, with 12 bases aligning to TRBD1. The sample was PBMCs. The receptor was isolated from a female donor in good health and CMV-seronegative. The CDR3 sequence is CASSPGTGGADTQYF. The CDR3 DNA reads as TGTGCCAGCAGCCCCGGGACAGGGGGCGCAGATACGCAGTATTTT.